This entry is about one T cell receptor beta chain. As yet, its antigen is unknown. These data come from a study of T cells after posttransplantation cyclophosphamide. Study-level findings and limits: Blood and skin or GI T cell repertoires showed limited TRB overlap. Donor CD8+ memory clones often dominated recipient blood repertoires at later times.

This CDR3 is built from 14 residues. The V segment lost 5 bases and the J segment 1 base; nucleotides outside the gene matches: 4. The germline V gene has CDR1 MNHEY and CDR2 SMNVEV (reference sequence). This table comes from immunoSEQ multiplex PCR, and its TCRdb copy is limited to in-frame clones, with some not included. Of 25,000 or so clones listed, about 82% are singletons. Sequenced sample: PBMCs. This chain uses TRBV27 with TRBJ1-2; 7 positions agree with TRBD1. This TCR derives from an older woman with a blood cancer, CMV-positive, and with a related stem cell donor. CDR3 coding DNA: TGTGCCAGCAGTCCCCGGGACAGTAACTATGGCTACACCTTC. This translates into CASSPRDSNYGYTF.